The 30 T cell receptor beta chains presented below share a single source sample, sequenced in a study of blood T cell repertoires in COVID-19. Libraries were prepared by immunoSEQ multiplex PCR; TCRdb keeps only in-frame clonotypes and omits some of them. The sample holds about 80,000 clones, under 85% seen once. The sample comprised peripheral blood. The receptors shown here come from a human donor in a cohort sampled during active COVID-19.

V is TRBV12-3 or TRBV12-4 and J is TRBJ2-5; TRBD1 aligns across 9 bases. This CDR3 has 13 amino acids. V shed 7 bases, J shed 5 bases, and the junction held 5 bases outside the gene matches. In nucleotides, the CDR3 is TGTGCCAGCATCAGGGACAGGGTCGAGACCCAGTACTTC. It codes for CASIRDRVETQYF.

The chain employs TRBV5-1 and TRBJ2-2, with 8 positions matching TRBD1. The CDR3 has 14 amino acids. The germline V gene encodes CDR1 SGHRS and CDR2 YFSETQ. J gave up 4 bases and V 5 bases, and 4 bases lay outside the gene matches. The CDR3 DNA sequence: TGCGCCAGCAGAACGGACAGGGCCACCGGGGAGCTGTTTTTT. Amino acids: CASRTDRATGELFF.

This sequence joins TRBV19 and TRBJ1-3; possible D gene TRBD1, 5 bases. The CDR3 is 15 residues long. Trimming left V 3 bases short and J 2 bases short, with 11 bases between. Germline V gene data show CDR1 as LNHDA and CDR2 as SQIVND (reference sequence). CDR3 bases: TGTGCCAGTAGTATTCCAGGGATGGCTGGAAACACCATATATTTT. This sequence encodes CASSIPGMAGNTIYF.

This clone was observed a single time. The chain is built from TRBV9 and TRBJ2-3; D perhaps matches TRBD1 (5 bases). Germline CDR1 and CDR2: SGDLS and YYNGEE. The CDR3 consists of 16 residues. Trimming took off 2 bases at V and 1 base at J, with 14 bases between the two ends. CDR3 in amino acids: CASSVSLGAGTDTQYF. CDR3 nucleotides: TGTGCCAGCAGCGTCTCACTTGGGGCAGGCACAGATACGCAGTATTTT.

The chain has TRBV6-4 and TRBJ2-7; 16 positions agree with TRBD2. The CDR3 has 19 residues. Germline CDR1 reads MRHNA; CDR2 reads SNTAGT. The junction had 10 bases not matched to a gene; V was cut back by 3 bases and J by 2 bases. In DNA form, the CDR3 reads TGTGCCAGCAGTGAGACCCTAACCGGGACTAGCGGGGGGGCCTACGAGCAGTACTTC. It codes for CASSETLTGTSGGAYEQYF.

This clone appeared a single time. The J gene is TRBJ1-5, the V gene TRBV6-4, with no clear D. Germline CDR1 is MRHNA and CDR2 is SNTAGT. The CDR3 runs to 14 residues. V was pared by 4 bases and J by 1 base, with 8 bases between. The chain's CDR3 is CASSVEASNQPQHF. CDR3 bases: TGTGCCAGCAGTGTAGAAGCAAGCAATCAGCCCCAGCATTTT.

The V gene is TRBV24-1, the J gene TRBJ2-3; 13 nucleotides agree with TRBD2. After removal of 0 bases from V and 3 bases from J, the junction contained 5 bases not matched to a gene. Per germline, CDR1 KGHDR and CDR2 SFDVKD. The CDR3 spans 18 residues. The CDR3 reads CATSDLTSGRAKTDTQYF. The CDR3 DNA reads TGTGCCACCAGTGATTTGACTAGCGGGAGGGCCAAGACAGATACGCAGTATTTT.

The chain is built from TRBV7-2 and TRBJ2-7; 9 bases are shared with TRBD1. CDR3 length: 17 amino acids. Germline-derived CDR1 and CDR2 are SGHTA and FQGNSA. Unmatched junction bases numbered 8, after V lost 1 base and J lost 1 base. The CDR3 nucleotides are TGTGCCAGCAGCTTAGGCTCCTCCGGGACAGGGTCCTACGAGCAGTACTTC. It specifies CASSLGSSGTGSYEQYF. Based on the CDR3 plus reference TRBV7-2 and TRBJ2-7, the full variable domain is GAGVSQSPSNKVTEKGKDVELRCDPISGHTALYWYRQSLGQGLEFLIYFQGNSAPDKSGLPSDRFSAERTGGSVSTLTIQRTQQEDSAVYLCASSLGSSGTGSYEQYFGPGTRLTVT.

The chain links TRBV7-3 to TRBJ2-1, with a weak D call TRBD2 (7 bases). Germline V CDR1 and CDR2: SGHTA, FQGTGA. Deletions cut 5 bases from V and 7 bases from J, with 18 bases between. The CDR3 is 15 amino acids. The chain's CDR3 is CASSQGGGERNEQFF. CDR3 nucleotide sequence: TGTGCCAGCAGCCAAGGGGGAGGGGAGCGGAATGAGCAGTTCTTC.

This clone was seen a handful of times. The CDR3 DNA sequence: TGTGCCAGCAGTTTAGGGGGACAGGGGAGTGAAGCTTTCTTT. Its translation: CASSLGGQGSEAFF. This chain connects TRBV27 to TRBJ1-1; 10 bases line up with TRBD1. The germline V gene encodes CDR1 MNHEY and CDR2 SMNVEV (reference sequence). V lost 2 bases, J lost 7 bases, and 4 bases stayed unmatched. This CDR3 contains 14 residues.

The chain links TRBV7-8 to TRBJ1-2; 7 bases fit TRBD1. Per germline, CDR1 SGHVS and CDR2 FQNEAQ. The CDR3 sequence is 13 residues long. V shed 8 bases, J shed 8 bases, and the junction held 11 bases outside the gene matches. The CDR3 nucleotides read TGTGCCAGCGGAGAGACACAGGGGAGAGGCTACACCTTC. Protein sequence: CASGETQGRGYTF.

The J gene is TRBJ2-5, the V gene TRBV9; 9 positions agree with TRBD1. Germline assignment: CDR1 SGDLS and CDR2 YYNGEE. The CDR3 runs 14 residues. V gave up 4 bases and J gave up 3 bases; unmatched junction bases: 4. The CDR3 DNA sequence: TGTGCCAGCAGCACCCGGGACAGGGAAGAGACCCAGTACTTC. Its protein is CASSTRDREETQYF. The variable domain in full, completed from reference TRBV9 and TRBJ2-5, reads DSGVTQTPKHLITATGQRVTLRCSPRSGDLSVYWYQQSLDQGLQFLIQYYNGEERAKGNILERFSAQQFPDLHSELNLSSLELGDSALYFCASSTRDREETQYFGPGTRLLVL.

The chain uses TRBV30 and TRBJ1-2; a weak D match, TRBD1 (5 bases). V shed 7 bases and J shed 6 bases, with 15 bases lying between them. The CDR3 covers 12 residues. CDR1 and CDR2 (germline): GTSNPN, SVGIG (reference sequence). The DNA of the CDR3 is TGTGCCTCTTCAAGGGGAAGGAATGGCTACACCTTC. Its protein product is CASSRGRNGYTF.

V is TRBV18 and J is TRBJ1-4; maybe TRBD1 (5 bases). The CDR3 spans 15 residues. Per germline, CDR1 KGHSH and CDR2 LQKENI. Trimming took off 6 bases at V and 1 base at J, with 12 bases between the two ends. The CDR3 is CASSQQQETNEKLFF. CDR3 DNA sequence: TGTGCCAGCTCTCAACAACAGGAAACTAATGAAAAACTGTTTTTT.

The CDR3 spells CASSLDQGTEQYF. CDR3 DNA sequence: TGTGCCAGCAGTTTAGATCAGGGAACCGAGCAGTACTTC. This chain connects TRBV12-3 or TRBV12-4 to TRBJ2-7; D is perhaps TRBD1 (5 bases). The CDR3 totals 13 residues. V was cut by 1 base and J by 6 bases, with 10 bases left in between.

This chain links TRBV20-1 with TRBJ1-2, with D tentatively TRBD1 (5 bases). CDR3 length: 11 residues. The germline V gene encodes CDR1 DFQATT and CDR2 SNEGSKA (reference sequence). Here the CDR3 reads CGGERAYGYTF. The CDR3 DNA sequence: TGCGGAGGGGAGAGGGCCTATGGCTACACCTTC.

This clone showed up many times. The rearrangement joins TRBV4-1 to TRBJ1-6; tentatively, D is TRBD1 (5 bases). CDR1 and CDR2 from the germline V gene are MGHRA and YSYEKL. Trimming cost V 4 bases and J 5 bases, with 18 bases left between them. CDR3 length equals 17 residues. CDR3 sequence (DNA): TGCGCCAGCAGCCTATGGGGCGGGGTGCAGGATAATTCACCCCTCCACTTT. Translating it yields CASSLWGGVQDNSPLHF.

The chain recombines TRBV20-1 with TRBJ1-4; D possibly corresponds to TRBD1 (5 bases). Germline values: CDR1 DFQATT, CDR2 SNEGSKA (reference sequence). There are 14 residues in the CDR3. V was cut by 3 bases and J by 4 bases, with 12 bases left in between. The CDR3 DNA follows: TGCAGTGCTAGTCTGGGGGGTGGTAATGAAAAACTGTTTTTT. Its protein is CSASLGGGNEKLFF.

The genes are TRBV29-1 and TRBJ1-1, with 8 bases lining up with TRBD1. The CDR3 consists of 16 residues. CDR1 SQVTM and CDR2 ANQGSEA come from the germline V gene. The junction had 11 bases not matched to a gene; V was cut back by 5 bases and J by 0 bases. The CDR3 coding sequence is TGCAGCGTTATATGGACAGGGAGTCCGGTGAACACTGAAGCTTTCTTT. Translation: CSVIWTGSPVNTEAFF.

This chain links TRBV28 with TRBJ2-3; TRBD2 aligns across 12 bases. This CDR3 spans 17 amino acids. Germline V gives CDR1 MDHEN, CDR2 SYDVKM. V dropped 6 bases and J dropped 2; count of bases not matched to a gene: 9. The CDR3 DNA follows: TGTGCCAGCAGGGAGCCCAGGACTAGCGGGGTCACAGATACGCAGTATTTT. This sequence encodes CASREPRTSGVTDTQYF. Complete variable domain (other parts from reference TRBV28 and TRBJ2-3): DVKVTQSSRYLVKRTGEKVFLECVQDMDHENMFWYRQDPGLGLRLIYFSYDVKMKEKGDIPEGYSVSREKKERFSLILESASTNQTSMYLCASREPRTSGVTDTQYFGPGTRLTVL.

The chain combines TRBV30 with TRBJ2-4, with D possibly being TRBD1 (5 bases). The CDR3 length is 13 residues. The germline V gene encodes CDR1 GTSNPN and CDR2 SVGIG (reference sequence). Trimming left V 4 bases short and J 6 bases short, with 13 bases between. The CDR3 sequence: CAWTPKRGNIQYF. In DNA, the CDR3 is TGTGCCTGGACTCCTAAAAGGGGAAACATTCAGTACTTC.

This chain links TRBV3-1 (or the pseudogene TRBV3-2) with TRBJ1-2; 7 positions match TRBD1. The CDR3 totals 14 residues. Germline-derived CDR1 and CDR2 are LGHDT and YNNKEL (reference sequence). V lost 1 base, J lost 7 bases, and 6 bases stayed unmatched. The CDR3 sequence is CASSQATGVVGYTF. CDR3 DNA sequence: TGTGCCAGCAGCCAAGCTACAGGGGTGGTTGGCTACACCTTC.

V usage is TRBV18 and J usage is TRBJ2-5, with TRBD1 as a possible D gene (5 bases). Germline CDR1 KGHSH, CDR2 LQKENI. Trimming pared 3 bases from V and 3 bases from J, leaving 8 bases between. This CDR3 spans 13 amino acids. The CDR3 loop is CASSPDSEETQYF. The CDR3, as DNA: TGTGCCAGCTCACCCGACAGCGAAGAGACCCAGTACTTC.

The rearrangement uses TRBV21-1 and TRBJ2-7; no DNA check was done on the table's D call, TRBD2. TRBV21-1 is a known pseudogene. The CDR3 runs to 15 residues. This chain's CDR3 is CASSKGGGGDYEQYF. The CDR3 nucleotides are TGTGCCAGCAGCAAAGGGGGGGGCGGAGACTACGAGCAGTACTTC.

J is TRBJ1-1 and V is TRBV6-5, with 7 bases that match TRBD1. J lost 4 bases, V lost 7 bases, and 6 bases had no gene match. In germline, CDR1 is MNHEY, CDR2 SVGAGI. The length of the CDR3 is 13 residues. The CDR3 here is CASNGGGGTEAFF. In DNA form, the CDR3 reads TGTGCCAGCAACGGAGGGGGCGGCACTGAAGCTTTCTTT.

This sequence joins TRBV5-1 and TRBJ2-7, with 12 bases that match TRBD2. CDR3 length: 14 amino acids. V was clipped by 4 bases and J by 3 bases; unmatched bases: 2. Germline V gene sequence: CDR1 SGHRS, CDR2 YFSETQ. The CDR3 loop reads CASSTTSGSYEQYF. Written as DNA, the CDR3 is TGCGCCAGCAGCACGACTAGCGGGAGCTACGAGCAGTACTTC.

The CDR3, as DNA: TGCGCCAGCAGTGAGATAGCATCAGAGACCCAGTACTTC. It translates to CASSEIASETQYF. This chain joins TRBV10-2 and TRBJ2-5, with D hard to call. CDR3 length: 13 amino acids. Germline loops: CDR1 WSHSY, CDR2 SAAADI. V lost 2 bases to trimming and J lost 4 bases, with 8 bases between them.

The chain links TRBV19 to TRBJ1-5; 8 nucleotides match TRBD1. The germline V gene encodes CDR1 LNHDA and CDR2 SQIVND (reference sequence). The V gene end was trimmed by 7 bases and the J gene end by 5 bases; junction bases not matched to a gene: 7. CDR3 length: 14 amino acids. CDR3 DNA: TGTGCCAGTAAGGAGGCGACAGGGGATCAGCCCCAGCATTTT. Its translation is CASKEATGDQPQHF.

The genes are TRBV6-6 and TRBJ1-6; D might be TRBD1 (5 bases). V lost 6 bases and J lost 9, with 18 bases in between. The CDR3 runs 15 residues. Germline V lookup: CDR1 MNHNY, CDR2 SVGAGI (reference sequence). The CDR3 region has the DNA TGTGCCAGCAGAACCGACGTGCCCGGGGGTTCACCCCTCCACTTT. This translates into CASRTDVPGGSPLHF.

The V call is TRBV19, the J call TRBJ1-1; 7 bases are a match to TRBD1. Germline V gives CDR1 LNHDA, CDR2 SQIVND (reference sequence). Trimming cost V 5 bases and J 3 bases; bases outside gene matches: 9. The CDR3 has 15 residues. The CDR3 reads CASSGAGTEDTEAFF. CDR3 sequence (DNA): TGTGCCAGTAGTGGCGCCGGGACAGAAGACACTGAAGCTTTCTTT.